This TCR beta chain was profiled in a study of blood T cell repertoires in COVID-19 (dated by TCRdb to 2020 to 2022). Concerning the study at large: The collaborator samples originated in the United States, Italy and Spain and spanned the acute and convalescent phases of COVID-19. The prospective study material was composed of cDNA or gDNA derived from T cells, B-cell-depleted T cells, or PBMCs. Subjects who had been exposed to COVID-19, were actively infected with it, or had recovered from it provided the deeply sampled blood TCRbeta repertoires that made up the dataset. A freely available public database, intended as a resource for researchers studying the immune response to SARS-CoV-2, is where the repertoires were released. The samples were drawn from the first 160 participants of the ongoing ImmuneRACE study and from 950 to 1,500 subjects provided by 6 global collaborators. A de-identified subject ID, COVID-19 status, age in years and sex were almost always included in the sample metadata. Where available, HLA class I and class II types were obtained from metadata supplied by the sample provider rather than from assay-based typing.

The immunoSEQ Assay, a bias-controlled multiplex PCR, was used to amplify TCRbeta CDR3 regions from genomic DNA. In the source study's methods: Nucleated cell counts per sample were estimated from amplification of reference gene primers within the assay. To quantify the absolute abundance of each unique TCRbeta CDR3 rearrangement, sequence reads were collapsed and filtered. For each sample, productive Simpson clonality was calculated as the square root of Simpson's diversity index across productive rearrangements. The immuneACCESS repertoire file appears here via TCRdb, limited to in-frame rearrangements. These files lack a portion of the clones; in checked studies, under half of the deficit traces to unresolved V genes, and the cause of the others is not known. V, J and clone size were drawn from that table, and D and trimming were deduced from the DNA. For this sample the table gives fewer than 200,000 clones, of which about three quarters were detected only once. Of the sample, approximately 27% falls within the top ten clones.

The collaborating institutions used their own protocols to collect whole blood in K2EDTA tubes. Collaborator samples were shipped for TCRbeta analysis as frozen whole blood, isolated PBMCs, or DNA extracted from either sample type. About this clone itself: The target of this receptor is not known. No much larger clone is present one base from it, and per-base qualities are unavailable.

Overall results and qualifications from the work: The quantity of clinical and demographic metadata differed by source and by participant and was supplied without curation.

Sequencing was carried out using peripheral blood. The receptor was derived from a woman between 70 and 85 years old with acute or convalescent COVID-19.

CDR3 region: CASSLGGYDNSPLHF. The nucleotides are TGCGCCAGCAGCTTGGGAGGGTACGATAATTCACCCCTCCACTTT. Recombination joined TRBV5-1 with TRBJ1-6; the D gene cannot be resolved reliably. V and J are truncated by 0 bases and 5 bases respectively, leaving an intervening sequence of 9 bases. The CDR3 covers 15 residues, taking in both the cysteine and the phenylalanine. Solely the CDR3 DNA is kept, with 45 bases framed from the first base. CDR1 and CDR2 are drawn from the germline V gene: SGHRS, YFSETQ.